This T cell receptor beta chain comes out of a study of Ad26.COV2.S vaccination and SARS-CoV-2 variants. Treatment: 19 received Ad26.COV2.S at low or high dose, single or two shots; several received placebo; per-sample allocation not given. Material that was analyzed had been drawn on day 63 after the first vaccine or placebo injection. Some clones are missing from TCRdb's copy, which holds only in-frame ones; the method was immunoSEQ multiplex PCR. The table includes a few hundred thousand clones, approximately 87% detected once. The J segment lost 5 bases and the V segment lost 3 bases, leaving 4 bases of the junction unmatched. Germline V lookup: CDR1 SGHDT, CDR2 YYEEEE. The CDR3 covers 13 residues.

Sequencing was performed on peripheral blood, taken in a trial of Ad26.COV2.S vaccine versus placebo. The chain recombines TRBV5-6 with TRBJ2-5; TRBD2 matches at 7 bases. This clonotype originated in a person aged 18 to 59 who received the Ad26.COV2.S COVID-19 vaccine or a placebo. The CDR3 protein is CASSWGGTETQYF. In DNA form, the CDR3 reads TGTGCCAGCAGCTGGGGGGGTACCGAGACCCAGTACTTC. Full variable domain (missing parts from reference TRBV5-6 and TRBJ2-5): DAGVTQSPTHLIKTRGQQVTLRCSPKSGHDTVSWYQQALGQGPQFIFQYYEEEERQRGNFPDRFSGHQFPNYSSELNVNALLLGDSALYLCASSWGGTETQYFGPGTRLLVL.